The 22 T cell receptor beta chains below come from one sample, sequenced in a study of T cells in Graves' hyperthyroidism and ophthalmopathy. RNA transcripts gave rise to amplified TCR beta CDR3 regions. During a first-round RT-PCR of the TCR CDR3, the HTBI primer set was used. TCRdb re-called the multiplex PCR reads through MiXCR, storing one row per CDR3 protein. The profile covers nearly 600,000 distinct CDR3 sequences, with over 11% appearing a single time and roughly 5.5% taken by the ten largest. The sample was blood. These receptors came from a woman younger than 45 with Graves' hyperthyroidism that later progressed to Graves' ophthalmopathy.

This clonotype has a count of ten or more. This chain uses TRBV19 with TRBJ2-7, with D tentatively TRBD2 (6 bases). V lost 4 bases, J lost 6 bases, and 16 bases lay in between. The CDR3 is made up of 14 amino acids. Germline lookup yields CDR1 LNHDA and CDR2 SQIVND (reference sequence). This CDR3 reads CASSTPGGRGEQYF. Here the CDR3 DNA reads TGTGCCAGTAGTACGCCCGGGGGTAGGGGCGAGCAGTACTTC.

This clonotype was observed a handful of times. The CDR3 reads CAWRQYTEAFF. DNA of the CDR3: TGTGCCTGGAGACAGTACACTGAAGCTTTCTTT. V is TRBV30 and J is TRBJ1-1; D is uncertain. The CDR3 runs to 11 residues. The V gene lost 3 bases and the J gene lost 3 bases, with 5 bases spanning the gap. CDR1 GTSNPN and CDR2 SVGIG come from the germline V gene (reference sequence).

This clonotype came up many times. The chain combines TRBV10-2 with TRBJ2-7; the match to TRBD1 covers 10 bases. The CDR3 contains 14 residues. Trimming at V came to 6 bases and at J to 3 bases, leaving 5 bases not matched to a gene. CDR1 and CDR2 from the germline V gene are WSHSY and SAAADI. The CDR3 sequence: CASSMTGGNYEQYF. The CDR3 DNA sequence: TGCGCCAGCAGCATGACAGGGGGCAACTACGAGCAGTACTTC.

About this clonotype itself: Being one base from a much bigger clone, this may be a read error. This rearrangement joins TRBV5-1 to TRBJ1-1, with D uncertain. This CDR3 contains 14 residues. CDR1 is SGHRS and CDR2 is YFSETQ in the germline V gene. In nucleotides, the CDR3 is TGCGCCAGCAGCTTTGGCTCCCAGAACACTGAATCTTTCTTT. Its translation is CASSFGSQNTESFF.

This clonotype was counted at least ten times. The chain uses TRBV12-3 or TRBV12-4 and TRBJ2-7; 9 bases are shared with TRBD1. Trimming cost V 5 bases and J 3 bases; bases outside gene matches: 8. The CDR3 has 15 residues. CDR3 sequence reads: CASSQGTGQGYEQYF. In DNA, the CDR3 is TGTGCCAGCAGTCAAGGGACAGGGCAAGGCTACGAGCAGTACTTC.

This clonotype was observed a few times. V and J are TRBV30 and TRBJ1-3; 8 bases agree with TRBD1. There are 16 residues in the CDR3. CDR1 is GTSNPN and CDR2 is SVGIG in the germline V gene (reference sequence). Trimming cost V 5 bases and J 1 base; bases outside gene matches: 10. CDR3 DNA: TGTGCCTGGGGTTTGGACAGGGTTACATCTGGAAACACCATATATTTT. Translation gives CAWGLDRVTSGNTIYF. Using reference TRBV30 and TRBJ1-3 for the parts outside the CDR3, the full variable domain is SQTIHQWPATLVQPVGSPLSLECTVEGTSNPNLYWYRQAAGRGLQLLFYSVGIGQISSEVPQNLSASRPQDRQFILSSKKLLLSDSGFYLCAWGLDRVTSGNTIYFGEGSWLTVV.

This clonotype was counted ten times or more. V is TRBV5-1 and J is TRBJ1-1; 7 positions match TRBD1. Looked up from germline, CDR1 is SGHRS and CDR2 is YFSETQ. The ends lost 4 bases at V and 5 bases at J; junction bases unmatched: 8. The CDR3 is 14 amino acids. CDR3 DNA sequence: TGCGCCAGCAGCGTCGGAGGGGGACAGACTGAAGCTTTCTTT. This codes for CASSVGGGQTEAFF.

This chain links TRBV7-6 with TRBJ2-7, with TRBD1 identical over 8 bases. This CDR3 has 15 amino acids. The V gene's germline CDR1 is SGHVS and CDR2 FNYEAQ. With V trimmed by 5 bases and J by 6 bases, 12 bases remained unmatched. In DNA, the CDR3 is TGTGCCAGCAGCCAAGGACAGGGAGGAGTTGGCGAGCAGTACTTC. It yields the protein CASSQGQGGVGEQYF.

V and J are TRBV9 and TRBJ2-1, with D hard to call. Trimming removed 4 bases from V and 7 bases from J, with 9 bases in between. The germline CDR1 and CDR2 sequences are SGDLS and YYNGEE. This CDR3 has 12 residues. CDR3 coding DNA: TGTGCCAGCAGCTTAATAGCAAATGAGCAGTTCTTC. Translated: CASSLIANEQFF.

This clonotype was seen ten or more times. V gene TRBV3-1 combines with J gene TRBJ2-1; 11 nucleotides agree with TRBD1. This CDR3 contains 14 residues. Germline V gene data show CDR1 as LGHDT and CDR2 as YNNKEL (reference sequence). The V and J ends lost 4 bases and 6 bases, in that order; junction bases with no gene match: 2. Written as DNA, the CDR3 is TGTGCCAGCAGCCCAGGGACAGGGGGCAATGAGCAGTTCTTC. Translated: CASSPGTGGNEQFF.

This clonotype has more than one count but fewer than ten. The chain has TRBV28 and TRBJ2-1; D is perhaps TRBD1 or TRBD2 (5 bases each). The CDR3 has 10 amino acids. Trimming removed 6 bases at V and 14 bases at J, with 11 bases between. The V gene's germline CDR1 is MDHEN and CDR2 SYDVKM. CDR3 nucleotide sequence: TGTGCCAGCAGCCGGGACGTGGAGTTCTTC. Protein sequence: CASSRDVEFF.

The chain uses TRBV19 and TRBJ1-5, with 7 nucleotides matching TRBD1. CDR1 and CDR2 (germline): LNHDA, SQIVND (reference sequence). Trimming at V came to 5 bases and at J to 9 bases, leaving 4 bases not matched to a gene. This CDR3 has 12 amino acids. The CDR3 DNA is TGTGCCAGTAGTGCGCAGGGGGGGCCCCAGCATTTT. It translates to CASSAQGGPQHF. Full variable domain (outside the CDR3, taken from reference TRBV19 and TRBJ1-5): DGGITQSPKYLFRKEGQNVTLSCEQNLNHDAMYWYRQDPGQGLRLIYYSQIVNDFQKGDIAEGYSVSREKKESFPLTVTSAQKNPTAFYLCASSAQGGPQHFGDGTRLSIL.

This clonotype showed up just a few times. The J gene is TRBJ2-7, the V gene TRBV5-1, with 7 bases aligning to TRBD1. V lost 0 bases and J lost 4; bases outside the gene matches: 7. CDR3 length equals 15 residues. CDR1 and CDR2 from the germline V gene are SGHRS and YFSETQ. In DNA form, the CDR3 reads TGCGCCAGCAGCTTGGAAGGGGCAGGGGGATACGAGCAGTACTTC. It codes for CASSLEGAGGYEQYF.

This clonotype came up a few times. J is TRBJ1-5 and V is TRBV12-3 or TRBV12-4, with a tentative D call TRBD1 (6 bases). The CDR3 covers 16 residues. V lost 1 base, J lost 3 bases, and 13 bases lay in between. This CDR3 is CASSLGGQIINQPQHF. The CDR3 DNA sequence: TGTGCCAGCAGTTTAGGGGGGCAGATAATCAATCAGCCCCAGCATTTT.

Comments on this clonotype: A much larger clone lies one base from this, so it may be a read error. The gene calls are TRBV12-5 and TRBJ2-5, with TRBD2 as a possible D gene (5 bases). The V end was cut by 6 bases, the J end by 4 bases, with 12 bases between. The length of the CDR3 is 13 residues. CDR1 and CDR2 from the germline V gene are LGHNT and FRNRAP. In nucleotides, the CDR3 is TGTGCTAGTGGCAAAGCGGAATCAGAGACCCAGTACTTC. It specifies CASGKAESETQYF.

The chain employs TRBV4-1 and TRBJ1-2; TRBD1 is a possible D gene (6 bases). Per germline, CDR1 MGHRA and CDR2 YSYEKL. Trimming removed 1 base at V and 3 bases at J, with 6 bases between. CDR3 length equals 13 residues. CDR3 region: CASSQAGDYGYTF. In DNA, the CDR3 is TGCGCCAGCAGCCAAGCAGGGGACTATGGCTACACCTTC.

This clonotype showed up many times. This chain links TRBV6-1 with TRBJ2-7, with 7 nucleotides matching TRBD2. Germline lookup yields CDR1 MNHNS and CDR2 SASEGT. The trim removed 5 bases at V and 0 bases at J, leaving 16 bases unmatched. The CDR3 spans 18 residues. CDR3 DNA sequence: TGTGCCAGCAGTCCCCGGGGGGATGGGGTCAAAAACTCCTACGAGCAGTACTTC. This translates into CASSPRGDGVKNSYEQYF.

This clonotype was found many times. The J gene is TRBJ2-3, the V gene TRBV19, with 12 bases matching TRBD2. After removal of 4 bases from V and 0 bases from J, the junction contained 5 bases not matched to a gene. The CDR3 has 17 residues. Germline V lookup: CDR1 LNHDA, CDR2 SQIVND (reference sequence). CDR3 sequence (DNA): TGTGCCAGTAGTACCCGCGGGACTAGCGGGAGCACAGATACGCAGTATTTT. Its protein product is CASSTRGTSGSTDTQYF.

The chain recombines TRBV7-2 with TRBJ1-5, with D uncertain. V was shortened by 5 bases and J by 4 bases, with 9 bases between the two germline ends. Per germline, CDR1 SGHTA and CDR2 FQGNSA. This CDR3 comprises 13 residues. CDR3 bases: TGTGCCAGCAGCCCCAAAGAGAATCAGCCCCAGCATTTT. This encodes CASSPKENQPQHF.

This clonotype was counted many times. J is TRBJ1-3 and V is TRBV7-9; possibly TRBD1 for D (6 bases). With 3 bases removed from V and 0 bases from J, the gap between germline ends came to 9 bases. This CDR3 region has 15 residues. Germline assignment: CDR1 SEHNR and CDR2 FQNEAQ (reference sequence). The CDR3: CASSFQGISGNTIYF. The CDR3 DNA reads as TGTGCCAGCAGCTTTCAGGGGATCTCTGGAAACACCATATATTTT.

This clonotype was detected many times. The chain joins TRBV10-2 to TRBJ2-6; D is perhaps TRBD1 (6 bases). Trimming shortened V by 8 bases and J by 0 bases, and 14 bases separated the two germline ends. CDR3 length equals 16 residues. Germline assignment: CDR1 WSHSY and CDR2 SAAADI. DNA of the CDR3: TGCGCCAGCTCAAGTGGGGGCAGCTCTGGGGCCAACGTCCTGACTTTC. Translated, it gives CASSSGGSSGANVLTF.

This clonotype has more than one count but fewer than ten. DNA of the CDR3: TGTGCCAGCAAAGGGGTTTACGAGCAGTACTTC. Translated: CASKGVYEQYF. The chain recombines TRBV25-1 with TRBJ2-7, with TRBD1 as a possible D gene (5 bases). Per the germline V gene, CDR1 is MGHDK and CDR2 is SYGVNS. CDR3 size: 11 residues. Trimming stripped 7 bases from V and 4 bases from J, with 8 bases between.